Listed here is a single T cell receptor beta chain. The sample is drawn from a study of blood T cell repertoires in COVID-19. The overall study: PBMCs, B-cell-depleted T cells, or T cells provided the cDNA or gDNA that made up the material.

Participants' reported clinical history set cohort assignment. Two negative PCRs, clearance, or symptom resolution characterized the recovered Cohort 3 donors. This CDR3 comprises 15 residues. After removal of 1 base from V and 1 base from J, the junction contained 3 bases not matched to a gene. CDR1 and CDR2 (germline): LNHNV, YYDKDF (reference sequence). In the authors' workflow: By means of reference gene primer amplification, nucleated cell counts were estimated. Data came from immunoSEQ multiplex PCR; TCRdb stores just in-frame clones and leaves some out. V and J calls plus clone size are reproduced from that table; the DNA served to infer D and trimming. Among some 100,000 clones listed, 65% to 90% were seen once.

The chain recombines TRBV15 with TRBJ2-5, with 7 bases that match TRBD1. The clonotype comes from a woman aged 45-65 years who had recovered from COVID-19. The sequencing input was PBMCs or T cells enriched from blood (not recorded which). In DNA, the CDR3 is TGTGCCACCAGCAGAGCGGGACAGCTCCAAGAGACCCAGTACTTC. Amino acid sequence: CATSRAGQLQETQYF.